These T cell receptor beta chains were read from a single sample in a study of T cell therapy after organ transplantation. Assay: immunoSEQ multiplex PCR; the TCRdb copy retains only in-frame clones and omits some. The table has over 45,000 clones, 94% seen once. Their specific antigens are unknown. The input for sequencing was CD8+ T cells from blood, taken before autologous CMV-specific T cell therapy. The source is a human patient who had received a solid organ transplant and had CMV disease. Each CDR3 is given with its conserved first and last residue. A D gene is named only where the DNA matches it firmly. A clone size is listed for some rows: how often the clone was seen (once, few, many), or a class if it is expanded.

J gene: TRBJ1-4
D gene: -
V gene: TRBV7-9
clone size: -
CDR3 DNA: TGTGCCAGCAGCTTACTACTGGGACTCACTAATGAAAAACTGTTTTTT
CDR3 protein: CASSLLLGLTNEKLFF

J gene: TRBJ2-1
D gene: TRBD2
V gene: TRBV7-2
clone size: -
CDR3 DNA: TGTGCCAGCAGCCACACCGGGACTAGCCCTGTAGGCCCCTACAATGAGCAGTTCTTC
CDR3 protein: CASSHTGTSPVGPYNEQFF

J gene: TRBJ1-1
D gene: -
V gene: TRBV7-8
clone size: -
CDR3 DNA: TGTGCCAGCCCAACCCCCTCGGGGGGCAACACTGAAGCTTTCTTT
CDR3 protein: CASPTPSGGNTEAFF

J gene: TRBJ2-7
D gene: -
V gene: TRBV13
clone size: -
CDR3 DNA: TGTGCCAGCAGCCCAGGGGCTGGTTCGCCCAACTACGAGCAGTACTTC
CDR3 protein: CASSPGAGSPNYEQYF

J gene: TRBJ2-7
D gene: -
V gene: TRBV6-5
clone size: -
CDR3 DNA: TGTGCCAGCAGTTACTCATCCCAGGGGATCGAGCAGTACTTC
CDR3 protein: CASSYSSQGIEQYF

J gene: TRBJ2-3
D gene: -
V gene: TRBV2
clone size: -
CDR3 DNA: TGTGCCAGCAGTGGGACAGACGATACGCAGTATTTT
CDR3 protein: CASSGTDDTQYF

J gene: TRBJ2-3
D gene: -
V gene: TRBV7-2
clone size: -
CDR3 DNA: TGTGCCAGCAGCTTAGGCCCAGGGTCGGCCTTTAGCACAGATACGCAGTATTTT
CDR3 protein: CASSLGPGSAFSTDTQYF

J gene: TRBJ2-1
D gene: -
V gene: TRBV11-3
clone size: -
CDR3 DNA: TGTGCCAGCAGCTTAGGTAGGGGGATCTACAATGAGCAGTTCTTC
CDR3 protein: CASSLGRGIYNEQFF

J gene: TRBJ1-4
D gene: TRBD1
V gene: TRBV5-6
clone size: -
CDR3 DNA: TGTGCCAGCAGCCCCCCCGGGACAGGGTTCGGAAATGAAAAACTGTTTTTT
CDR3 protein: CASSPPGTGFGNEKLFF

J gene: TRBJ2-1
D gene: TRBD2
V gene: TRBV6-5
clone size: -
CDR3 DNA: TGTGCCAGCAGTACTAGCGGGAGTTCCTACAATGAGCAGTTCTTC
CDR3 protein: CASSTSGSSYNEQFF

J gene: TRBJ2-5
D gene: -
V gene: TRBV5-1
clone size: -
CDR3 DNA: TGCGCCAGCAGCTTGGTACCAGGGGAGATTCAAGGAGGGCCCCAGTACTTC
CDR3 protein: CASSLVPGEIQGGPQYF

J gene: TRBJ2-7
D gene: TRBD2
V gene: TRBV2
clone size: once
CDR3 DNA: TGTGCCAGCAGTGACAGCGGGGTCGATACCTACGAGCAGTACTTC
CDR3 protein: CASSDSGVDTYEQYF

J gene: TRBJ1-4
D gene: -
V gene: TRBV6-1
clone size: -
CDR3 DNA: TGTGCCAGCAGTGATGGGGCAGGTCCTGAAAAACTGTTTTTT
CDR3 protein: CASSDGAGPEKLFF

J gene: TRBJ2-1
D gene: -
V gene: TRBV12-5
clone size: -
CDR3 DNA: TGTGCTAGTGGTTTAGGAGAAAGCTCCTACAATGAGCAGTTCTTC
CDR3 protein: CASGLGESSYNEQFF

J gene: TRBJ2-1
D gene: -
V gene: TRBV27
clone size: -
CDR3 DNA: TGTGCCAGCAGTTTGCGGGGGCCATACAATGAGCAGTTCTTC
CDR3 protein: CASSLRGPYNEQFF

J gene: TRBJ2-1
D gene: TRBD1
V gene: TRBV6-5
clone size: once
CDR3 DNA: TGTGCCAGCAGTTATTTAGGACAGGGAAGAGATGAGCAGTTCTTC
CDR3 protein: CASSYLGQGRDEQFF

J gene: TRBJ1-5
D gene: TRBD1
V gene: TRBV15
clone size: -
CDR3 DNA: TGTGCCACCAGCAGAGTGAGGACAGGGTTCAATCAGCCCCAGCATTTT
CDR3 protein: CATSRVRTGFNQPQHF

J gene: TRBJ2-5
D gene: -
V gene: TRBV7-9
clone size: -
CDR3 DNA: TGTGCCAGCAGCCCACCTGGCCAGAGGATGGAGACCCAGTACTTC
CDR3 protein: CASSPPGQRMETQYF

J gene: TRBJ2-7
D gene: -
V gene: TRBV4-1
clone size: -
CDR3 DNA: TGCGCCAGCAGCCGCTACGGTCGGGCAAATAGGAGTTCCTACGAGCAGTACTTC
CDR3 protein: CASSRYGRANRSSYEQYF

J gene: TRBJ2-7
D gene: TRBD1
V gene: TRBV6-1
clone size: -
CDR3 DNA: TGTGCCAGCAGCGAGGGGTTGACAGGGGAATACGAGCAGTACTTC
CDR3 protein: CASSEGLTGEYEQYF

J gene: TRBJ2-7
D gene: -
V gene: TRBV6-6
clone size: once
CDR3 DNA: TGTGCCAGCAGTTACGGTGGGCACGAGCAGTACTTC
CDR3 protein: CASSYGGHEQYF

J gene: TRBJ1-3
D gene: -
V gene: TRBV27
clone size: -
CDR3 DNA: TGTGCCAGCAGTTTAAAAGGGGAGCCGCGCCATGGGGGAAACACCATATATTTT
CDR3 protein: CASSLKGEPRHGGNTIYF

J gene: TRBJ2-7
D gene: TRBD1
V gene: TRBV4-3
clone size: -
CDR3 DNA: TGCGCCAGCAGCCAACCGGGACAGGGGTTCTACGAGCAGTACTTC
CDR3 protein: CASSQPGQGFYEQYF

J gene: TRBJ2-7
D gene: TRBD1
V gene: TRBV6-6
clone size: -
CDR3 DNA: TGTGCCAGCAGTCCCGGGACAGCGAACTACGAGCAGTACTTC
CDR3 protein: CASSPGTANYEQYF

J gene: TRBJ2-3
D gene: -
V gene: TRBV5-4
clone size: -
CDR3 DNA: TGTGCCAGCAGCTTGGAAGATGTGGGGGATACGCAGTATTTT
CDR3 protein: CASSLEDVGDTQYF

J gene: TRBJ2-7
D gene: -
V gene: TRBV21-1
clone size: -
CDR3 DNA: TGTGCCAGCAGCGAAAGAGGGGGGGACTACGAGCAGTACTTC
CDR3 protein: CASSERGGDYEQYF

J gene: TRBJ2-3
D gene: TRBD2
V gene: TRBV5-1
clone size: -
CDR3 DNA: TGCGCCAGCAGCCTCTATCTAGCGGGGGCAAATACGCAGTATTTT
CDR3 protein: CASSLYLAGANTQYF

J gene: TRBJ2-2
D gene: -
V gene: TRBV11-3
clone size: -
CDR3 DNA: TGTGCCAGCAGCCCCGTGGGGGCGACCGGGGAGCTGTTTTTT
CDR3 protein: CASSPVGATGELFF

J gene: TRBJ1-1
D gene: -
V gene: TRBV27
clone size: -
CDR3 DNA: TGTGCCAGCAGTCCAGGGGCGGGGGTGGTAACCGAAGCTTTCTTT
CDR3 protein: CASSPGAGVVTEAFF

J gene: TRBJ1-3
D gene: -
V gene: TRBV11-2
clone size: -
CDR3 DNA: TGTGCCAGCAGCTTCTCGGGCAGGATAGGGCCTGGAAACACCATATATTTT
CDR3 protein: CASSFSGRIGPGNTIYF

J gene: TRBJ2-3
D gene: TRBD2
V gene: TRBV7-6
clone size: -
CDR3 DNA: TGTGCCAGCAGCCTCTTACGGGGGGGCACAGATACGCAGTATTTT
CDR3 protein: CASSLLRGGTDTQYF

J gene: TRBJ2-5
D gene: TRBD2
V gene: TRBV2
clone size: -
CDR3 DNA: TGTGCCAGCAGCGATCCGGGACTAGCGGGAGTCGTGACTGGGGAGACCCAGTACTTC
CDR3 protein: CASSDPGLAGVVTGETQYF

J gene: TRBJ1-2
D gene: -
V gene: TRBV4-1
clone size: -
CDR3 DNA: TGCGCCAGCAGCGCCCCTTTCGTGCTCCTGACGTTGGTTCAGGGGAACTATGGCTACACCTTC
CDR3 protein: CASSAPFVLLTLVQGNYGYTF

J gene: TRBJ1-6
D gene: -
V gene: TRBV5-6
clone size: once
CDR3 DNA: TGTGCCAGCAGTCTTGGGGTGGGGGCGCAGTATAATTCACCCCTCCACTTT
CDR3 protein: CASSLGVGAQYNSPLHF

J gene: TRBJ2-2
D gene: -
V gene: TRBV2
clone size: -
CDR3 DNA: TGTGCCAGCAGTGTTGTCACAGACACCGGGGAGCTGTTTTTT
CDR3 protein: CASSVVTDTGELFF

J gene: TRBJ2-1
D gene: -
V gene: TRBV12-1
clone size: -
CDR3 DNA: TGTGCCAGCAGCGCGCACGGGAGGCCGGGCTCCTACAATGAGCAGTTCTTC
CDR3 protein: CASSAHGRPGSYNEQFF

J gene: TRBJ2-7
D gene: TRBD1
V gene: TRBV7-6
clone size: -
CDR3 DNA: TGTGCCAGCAGTGGCGGGACAGGGGGCGGGGGGCGATCCTACGAGCAGTACTTC
CDR3 protein: CASSGGTGGGGRSYEQYF

J gene: TRBJ1-1
D gene: -
V gene: TRBV2
clone size: -
CDR3 DNA: TGTGCCAGTTTCCGGGCAATGAACACTGAAGCTTTCTTT
CDR3 protein: CASFRAMNTEAFF

J gene: TRBJ2-7
D gene: -
V gene: TRBV11-2
clone size: -
CDR3 DNA: TGTGCCAGCAGCTTAGACAGCTACGAGCAGTACTTC
CDR3 protein: CASSLDSYEQYF

J gene: TRBJ2-3
D gene: TRBD2
V gene: TRBV6-4
clone size: -
CDR3 DNA: TGTGCCAGCAGTGACTCCCTAGCGGCATCGAGCACAGATACGCAGTATTTT
CDR3 protein: CASSDSLAASSTDTQYF

J gene: TRBJ2-3
D gene: -
V gene: TRBV19
clone size: -
CDR3 DNA: TGTGCCAGTAGTATACTTATCACAGATACGCAGTATTTT
CDR3 protein: CASSILITDTQYF

J gene: TRBJ2-5
D gene: -
V gene: TRBV5-1
clone size: -
CDR3 DNA: TGCGCCAGCAGCCCTAGCCTACGGACTCCTGCCCAAGAGACCCAGTACTTC
CDR3 protein: CASSPSLRTPAQETQYF

J gene: TRBJ1-1
D gene: TRBD1
V gene: TRBV27
clone size: -
CDR3 DNA: TGTGCCAGCAGTTTCGTACAGGGGGCGGCTGAAGCTTTCTTT
CDR3 protein: CASSFVQGAAEAFF

J gene: TRBJ1-2
D gene: -
V gene: TRBV5-6
clone size: -
CDR3 DNA: TGTGCCAGCAGCTTGGCCATTCGGGGGGAGAAGGGCTACACCTTC
CDR3 protein: CASSLAIRGEKGYTF

J gene: TRBJ2-2
D gene: TRBD2
V gene: TRBV11-1
clone size: -
CDR3 DNA: TGTGCCAGCAGCTGGTCGGGGCGGGGGACCGGGGAGCTGTTTTTT
CDR3 protein: CASSWSGRGTGELFF